Ten or more counts support the clone carrying this T cell receptor (beta chain). The target antigen is unknown. The data were obtained in a study of CD8+CD57+ T cells in acquired aplastic anemia. Across the whole study: Sorted CD4+ and CD8+ cells gave an average of 3.2 ug of DNA. General study findings and limits: Both patients and controls carried the same twenty-nine CD8+ CDR3 sequences.

The CDR3 is 14 amino acids. Germline V gene lookup returns CDR1 WSHSY and CDR2 SAAADI. Trimming left V 0 bases short and J 6 bases short, with 11 bases between. Patients included in sequencing had previously demonstrated CD8+CD57+ cell expansion by flow cytometry. Blood samples were obtained from patients who had received no prior therapy. Profiling of TCR beta VDJ combinations and CDR3 sequences used genomic DNA as template. TCRdb recomputed calls from the reads with MiXCR, one row per CDR3 protein. The sample shows roughly 200,000 distinct CDR3 sequences, roughly three fifths of them seen only once.

The rearrangement uses TRBV10-2 and TRBJ1-2, with D possibly being TRBD1 (5 bases). The sample taken for sequencing was sorted CD4+, CD8+, or CD8+CD57+ T cells (not recorded which) from PBMCs. The receptor comes from a human donor with aplastic anemia. CDR3 residues: CASSESRGKDGYTF. CDR3 DNA: TGCGCCAGCAGTGAGTCAAGGGGAAAGGATGGCTACACCTTC.